Below, 15 T cell receptor beta chains from the same sample are listed, as sequenced in a study of Ad26.COV2.S vaccination and SARS-CoV-2 variants. Method: immunoSEQ multiplex PCR; TCRdb's copy keeps in-frame clones and lacks some. The sample carries 300,000 to 350,000 clones, 85% recorded once. Treatment of the sample: about 20 received Ad26.COV2.S at low or high dose, single or two shots; roughly 5 received placebo; per-sample allocation not given. At day 63 after the first vaccine or placebo injection, samples were drawn. This specimen consisted of peripheral blood, obtained in a trial of Ad26.COV2.S vaccine versus placebo. These receptors were collected from a person between 18 and 60 years old who received the Ad26.COV2.S COVID-19 vaccine or a placebo.

The J gene is TRBJ2-3, the V gene TRBV29-1; D possibly matches TRBD1 or TRBD2 (5 bases each). In germline, CDR1 is SQVTM, CDR2 ANQGSEA. V dropped 6 bases and J dropped 0 bases, with 16 bases sitting between them. The CDR3 totals 15 residues. CDR3 nucleotide sequence: TGCAGCGTGGGGACCGGGCGGGCGAGCACAGATACGCAGTATTTT. It specifies CSVGTGRASTDTQYF.

This clone has a handful of counts. The chain uses TRBV9 and TRBJ1-2; D not certain. CDR1 SGDLS and CDR2 YYNGEE come from the germline V gene. Trimming took off 0 bases at V and 8 bases at J, with 11 bases between the two ends. The CDR3 is made up of 13 amino acids. DNA of the CDR3: TGTGCCAGCAGCGTAGATTATAAGAAGGGCTACACCTTC. Its translation: CASSVDYKKGYTF.

The chain recombines TRBV5-4 with TRBJ1-1; D is ambiguous. V was cut by 5 bases and J by 3 bases, with 23 bases left in between. This CDR3 contains 17 residues. CDR1 and CDR2 (germline): SGHNT, YYREEE (reference sequence). CDR3 sequence: CASRPGAGVRSDTEAFF. The CDR3 nucleotides read TGTGCCAGCAGGCCGGGTGCTGGGGTGAGGTCCGACACTGAAGCTTTCTTT.

V and J are TRBV9 and TRBJ2-2, with 8 bases matching TRBD1. V lost 4 bases to trimming and J lost 1 base; unmatched junction nucleotides: 6. This CDR3 has 16 amino acids. Germline V gives CDR1 SGDLS, CDR2 YYNGEE. The DNA of the CDR3 is TGTGCCAGCAGCACGGGACAGGTGCAGAACACCGGGGAGCTGTTTTTT. Translating gives CASSTGQVQNTGELFF.

As DNA, the CDR3 is TGTGCCAGCAGCTCTTCGGGCGCTGAGCAGTTCTTC. It encodes CASSSSGAEQFF. The J gene is TRBJ2-1, the V gene TRBV5-6; D remains unclear. There are 12 residues in the CDR3. Germline CDR1 and CDR2: SGHDT and YYEEEE. Trimming took 3 bases from V and 9 from J, leaving 10 bases between them.

A few counts support this clone. The J gene is TRBJ2-7, the V gene TRBV5-1; 8 positions agree with TRBD2. The CDR3 has 15 residues. The J segment lost 7 bases and the V segment lost 0 bases, leaving 9 bases of the junction unmatched. Germline-derived CDR1 and CDR2 are SGHRS and YFSETQ. The CDR3 nucleotides read TGCGCCAGCAGCTTGGTAGCGGGGTCCTCTTGGGAGCAGTACTTC. The encoded protein is CASSLVAGSSWEQYF.

The rearrangement links TRBV25-1 to TRBJ1-2; D might be TRBD1 (5 bases). The V end lost 4 bases, the J end lost 5 bases, and 17 bases lay between the germline ends. The germline gives CDR1 MGHDK, CDR2 SYGVNS. The CDR3 runs to 15 residues. The CDR3 reads CASSAQRSGGYGYTF. In DNA, the CDR3 is TGTGCCAGCAGTGCACAACGGAGTGGGGGGTATGGCTACACCTTC.

J is TRBJ1-5 and V is TRBV7-8; D is uncertain. The CDR3 sequence is 15 residues long. Germline CDR1 reads SGHVS; CDR2 reads FQNEAQ. Trimming removed 0 bases from V and 6 bases from J, with 12 bases in between. CDR3 nucleotide sequence: TGTGCCAGCAGCTTAGCGGGGAGAACGGTTCAGCCCCAGCATTTT. Protein product: CASSLAGRTVQPQHF.

The table lists this clone with a count of one. The gene calls are TRBV6-2 or TRBV6-3 and TRBJ1-4, with 9 bases matching TRBD1. The CDR3 is 15 residues long. CDR1 is MNHEY and CDR2 is SVGEGT in the germline V gene. V shed 6 bases and J 6 bases; nucleotides not matched to a gene: 8. The CDR3: CASSAPGQGHEKLFF. DNA for the CDR3: TGTGCCAGCAGCGCGCCGGGACAGGGACATGAAAAACTGTTTTTT.

CDR3 protein: CASSPRTGGNTEAFF. The CDR3 nucleotides read TGTGCCAGTAGTCCAAGGACAGGGGGGAACACTGAAGCTTTCTTT. V gene TRBV19 combines with J gene TRBJ1-1, with 10 bases identical to TRBD1. Germline values: CDR1 LNHDA, CDR2 SQIVND (reference sequence). V lost 5 bases, J lost 1 base, and 4 bases stayed unmatched. The CDR3 loop spans 15 amino acids.

The chain is built from TRBV4-1 and TRBJ1-5, with D possibly matching TRBD1 (6 bases). CDR1 is MGHRA, CDR2 YSYEKL, per germline. The CDR3 has 16 amino acids. Trimming removed 0 bases at V and 2 bases at J, with 11 bases between. The CDR3 DNA is TGCGCCAGCAGCCAAGATCTGTCAGGGGGCAATCAGCCCCAGCATTTT. Protein sequence: CASSQDLSGGNQPQHF.

The chain links TRBV29-1 to TRBJ2-7; TRBD1 matches at 7 bases. Losses at the gene ends were 1 base for V and 4 bases for J; bases not matched to a gene: 4. CDR3 length: 13 residues. Germline V gene lookup returns CDR1 SQVTM and CDR2 ANQGSEA. CDR3 in DNA: TGCAGCGTTGAAGTTACCAGGGGGTACGAGCAGTACTTC. Its translation: CSVEVTRGYEQYF.

V usage is TRBV27 and J usage is TRBJ2-3, with a possible D match to TRBD2 (6 bases). V was pared by 6 bases and J by 2 bases, with 21 bases between. There are 17 residues in the CDR3. Germline V CDR1 and CDR2: MNHEY, SMNVEV (reference sequence). CDR3 coding DNA: TGTGCCAGCAGCCGCGGGGAGTCCCGATTGGACACAGATACGCAGTATTTT. As protein: CASSRGESRLDTDTQYF.

The V and J genes are TRBV19 and TRBJ1-2; D may be TRBD1 (6 bases). The germline V gene has CDR1 LNHDA and CDR2 SQIVND (reference sequence). The germline V and J ends were trimmed by 8 bases and 6 bases, with 16 bases remaining between them. The CDR3 consists of 13 residues. The CDR3 DNA sequence: TGTGCCAGTGCGGACAGCTACCTTGATGGCTACACCTTC. Translated, it gives CASADSYLDGYTF.

This rearrangement joins TRBV7-3 to TRBJ2-2; no reliable D call. The CDR3 is made up of 13 amino acids. The germline V gene encodes CDR1 SGHTA and CDR2 FQGTGA. The V and J ends lost 1 base and 5 bases respectively, with 5 bases between them. CDR3 DNA sequence: TGTGCCAGCAGCTTAATTCAGACCGGGGAGCTGTTTTTT. Translating it yields CASSLIQTGELFF.